These 22 T cell receptor beta chains originate from one sample sequenced in a study of cytomegalovirus exposure and HLA in healthy donors. PCR amplification relied on 60 Vbeta primers (plus 13 Jbeta primers). Repertoires were generated with immunoSEQ multiplex PCR, while TCRdb's copy carries only in-frame clones and drops some. The sample contains approximately 190,000 clones, roughly four fifths of which appear only once. Sequenced sample: PBMCs. All receptors come from a man in his forties in good health and CMV-seropositive.

This rearrangement joins TRBV5-1 to TRBJ2-2, with 14 bases that match TRBD2. CDR1 SGHRS and CDR2 YFSETQ come from the germline V gene. There are 16 residues in the CDR3. Trimming removed 4 bases from V and 6 bases from J; junction bases left unmatched: 5. CDR3 sequence (DNA): TGCGCCAGCAGCGGACTAGCGGGAGGTGTTGCCGGGGAGCTGTTTTTT. This encodes CASSGLAGGVAGELFF.

This chain connects TRBV4-3 to TRBJ2-4, with 7 bases identical to TRBD2. The ends lost 0 bases at V and 0 bases at J; junction bases unmatched: 8. Germline lookup yields CDR1 LGHNA and CDR2 YSLEER. The CDR3 length is 18 residues. In DNA, the CDR3 is TGCGCCAGCAGCCAAGAAGGGAGGGGATATCTAGCCAAAAACATTCAGTACTTC. This codes for CASSQEGRGYLAKNIQYF.

The genes are TRBV7-9 and TRBJ2-3, with 7 bases aligning to TRBD1. Germline V gene lookup returns CDR1 SEHNR and CDR2 FQNEAQ (reference sequence). This CDR3 region has 15 residues. V lost 1 base to trimming and J lost 3 bases; unmatched junction nucleotides: 4. CDR3 DNA sequence: TGTGCCAGCAGCTTAGGACAGGGTGGTACAGATACGCAGTATTTT. Amino acid sequence: CASSLGQGGTDTQYF.

V gene TRBV4-2 combines with J gene TRBJ2-3; the D is unclear. The length of the CDR3 is 14 residues. Per the germline V gene, CDR1 is LGHNA and CDR2 is YNFKEQ. Between the trimmed V and J ends, which lost 0 bases and 6 bases, there was a span of 10 bases. CDR3: CASSQDPRVDTQYF. Here the CDR3 DNA reads TGTGCCAGCAGCCAAGACCCCCGGGTGGATACGCAGTATTTT.

The DNA for the CDR3 is TGTGCCAGCAGTGTAGCGGGAGGGCCCAACAATGAGCAGTTCTTC. Protein: CASSVAGGPNNEQFF. The chain links TRBV6-4 to TRBJ2-1; 11 bases are a match to TRBD2. The germline gives CDR1 MRHNA, CDR2 SNTAGT. V lost 4 bases, J lost 5 bases, and 4 bases stayed unmatched. The CDR3 spans 15 residues.

This chain joins TRBV9 and TRBJ2-3; maybe TRBD1 (6 bases). The germline V gene has CDR1 SGDLS and CDR2 YYNGEE. Trimming shortened V by 4 bases and J by 0 bases, and 12 bases separated the two germline ends. This CDR3 is 15 amino acids long. The CDR3 DNA follows: TGTGCCAGCAGCCCCCGGGACACTAGCACAGATACGCAGTATTTT. It encodes CASSPRDTSTDTQYF.

This clone came up once. The V and J genes are TRBV28 and TRBJ2-5, with D perhaps matching TRBD1 (6 bases). The V end was cut by 2 bases, the J end by 6 bases, with 16 bases between. The CDR3 runs 15 residues. CDR1 and CDR2 from the germline V gene are MDHEN and SYDVKM. CDR3 nucleotides: TGTGCCAGCAGTTTAGCAACAGGGTTGACACAGACCCAGTACTTC. Protein product: CASSLATGLTQTQYF.

The chain joins TRBV19 to TRBJ2-3; possible D gene TRBD2, 6 bases. V lost 5 bases and J 0 bases, leaving 15 bases between the germline ends. This CDR3 is 16 amino acids long. Germline-derived CDR1 and CDR2 are LNHDA and SQIVND (reference sequence). In nucleotides, the CDR3 is TGTGCCAGTAGTCTACTGTGGGGACTTAGCACAGATACGCAGTATTTT. It is translated as CASSLLWGLSTDTQYF. Using reference TRBV19 and TRBJ2-3 for the parts outside the CDR3, the full variable domain is DGGITQSPKYLFRKEGQNVTLSCEQNLNHDAMYWYRQDPGQGLRLIYYSQIVNDFQKGDIAEGYSVSREKKESFPLTVTSAQKNPTAFYLCASSLLWGLSTDTQYFGPGTRLTVL.

The V call is TRBV18, the J call TRBJ2-7, with 11 bases identical to TRBD1. The germline V gene encodes CDR1 KGHSH and CDR2 LQKENI. This CDR3 has 16 residues. J was trimmed by 6 bases and V by 3 bases; bases with no gene match: 10. The CDR3 region is CASSPRDRGDGGEQYF. The DNA for the CDR3 is TGTGCCAGCTCACCGAGGGACAGGGGGGACGGGGGCGAGCAGTACTTC.

This clone was counted a few times. This CDR3 is CASSSGEGSNTGELFF. CDR3 nucleotides: TGTGCCAGCAGTTCCGGGGAGGGCTCGAACACCGGGGAGCTGTTTTTT. This rearrangement joins TRBV6-9 to TRBJ2-2, with 7 bases fitting TRBD2. Per the germline V gene, CDR1 is MNHGY and CDR2 is SVAAGI. V shed 4 bases, J shed 0 bases, and the junction held 5 bases outside the gene matches. The CDR3 extends over 16 amino acids.

V gene TRBV29-1 combines with J gene TRBJ2-4; D is perhaps TRBD2 (6 bases). This CDR3 comprises 12 residues. Germline values: CDR1 SQVTM, CDR2 ANQGSEA. Trimming took off 2 bases at V and 9 bases at J, with 11 bases between the two ends. The CDR3 sequence is CSVESMGGIQYF. CDR3 coding DNA: TGCAGCGTTGAATCGATGGGGGGCATTCAGTACTTC.

This clone came up a few times. This chain links TRBV30 with TRBJ2-3, with 8 positions matching TRBD1. The CDR3 is 14 residues long. Per the germline V gene, CDR1 is GTSNPN and CDR2 is SVGIG (reference sequence). The junction had 1 base not matched to a gene; V was cut back by 1 base and J by 1 base. This CDR3 is CAWSATGGTDTQYF. DNA for the CDR3: TGTGCCTGGAGTGCGACAGGGGGCACAGATACGCAGTATTTT. The full variable domain, in which reference TRBV30 and TRBJ2-3 provide the parts outside the CDR3, is SQTIHQWPATLVQPVGSPLSLECTVEGTSNPNLYWYRQAAGRGLQLLFYSVGIGQISSEVPQNLSASRPQDRQFILSSKKLLLSDSGFYLCAWSATGGTDTQYFGPGTRLTVL.

To note about this clone: Other nucleotide sequences in the sample specify the same CDR3. V and J are TRBV5-4 and TRBJ2-5, with 8 bases identical to TRBD2. V gave up 0 bases and J gave up 5 bases; unmatched junction bases: 0. The CDR3 runs to 13 residues. Germline assignment: CDR1 SGHNT and CDR2 YYREEE (reference sequence). The CDR3 nucleotides read TGTGCCAGCAGCTTGGCGGGGGGGGAGACCCAGTACTTC. Protein product: CASSLAGGETQYF.

Here the CDR3 reads CASSYQGGANEKLFF. The CDR3 bases are TGTGCCAGCAGTTACCAAGGGGGGGCTAATGAAAAACTGTTTTTT. The chain recombines TRBV6-5 with TRBJ1-4; tentative D call: TRBD1 (6 bases). Germline CDR1 and CDR2: MNHEY and SVGAGI. The CDR3 covers 15 residues. Trimming cost V 2 bases and J 3 bases, with 10 bases left between them.

This clone showed up just once. The CDR3: CASSLDMSQPQHF. CDR3 sequence (DNA): TGTGCCAGCAGCTTAGATATGAGTCAGCCCCAGCATTTT. This chain links TRBV11-2 with TRBJ1-5; no reliable D call. Trimming took 0 bases from V and 6 from J, leaving 6 bases between them. Germline V CDR1 and CDR2: SGHAT, FQNNGV. This CDR3 region has 13 residues.

The chain recombines TRBV6-1 with TRBJ2-4; 8 bases are shared with TRBD1. V was clipped by 5 bases and J by 7 bases; unmatched bases: 7. CDR3 size: 14 residues. Germline V gene sequence: CDR1 MNHNS, CDR2 SASEGT. The CDR3 sequence is CASSSRTGTNIQYF. In DNA form, the CDR3 reads TGTGCCAGCAGTTCGAGGACAGGGACGAACATTCAGTACTTC.

J is TRBJ2-1 and V is TRBV7-2; TRBD2 might be the D (5 bases). The V and J ends lost 7 bases and 7 bases respectively, with 20 bases between them. Germline loops: CDR1 SGHTA, CDR2 FQGNSA. The CDR3 spans 15 residues. CDR3 sequence (DNA): TGTGCCAGCACCCCCTCACGGCAGAGGGAGAATGAGCAGTTCTTC. Translating it yields CASTPSRQRENEQFF.

V is TRBV6-5 and J is TRBJ2-2; 9 nucleotides match TRBD1. The V gene end was trimmed by 0 bases and the J gene end by 7 bases; junction bases not matched to a gene: 6. The CDR3 is 16 residues long. Germline loops: CDR1 MNHEY, CDR2 SVGAGI. The CDR3 loop reads CASSYSTGGLSGELFF. The CDR3, as DNA: TGTGCCAGCAGTTACTCGACAGGGGGTTTGAGCGGGGAGCTGTTTTTT.

The chain combines TRBV7-5 with TRBJ2-7; the table assigns TRBD1, which was not confirmed against the DNA. TRBV7-5 is labeled a pseudogene. The CDR3 is made up of 11 amino acids. The CDR3 DNA follows: TGTGCCTCCGACAGCAGCTACGAGCAGTACTTC. This codes for CASDSSYEQYF.

V usage is TRBV21-1 and J usage is TRBJ2-7; the DNA was not used to check the table's D call, TRBD1. TRBV21-1 is a recognized pseudogene. CDR3 length: 15 residues. As DNA, the CDR3 is TGTGCCAGCAGCATTGGGGGACAGGGGCTTCGCGAGCAGTACTTC. Encoded protein: CASSIGGQGLREQYF.

J is TRBJ2-1 and V is TRBV5-4; 8 bases fit TRBD1. V lost 6 bases to trimming and J lost 4 bases; unmatched junction nucleotides: 6. The CDR3 loop spans 14 amino acids. Looked up from germline, CDR1 is SGHNT and CDR2 is YYREEE (reference sequence). CDR3 coding DNA: TGTGCCAGCAACGGACAGGGTCTTTACAATGAGCAGTTCTTC. It encodes CASNGQGLYNEQFF.

V is TRBV19 and J is TRBJ1-1, with 12 bases aligning to TRBD1. Germline V lookup: CDR1 LNHDA, CDR2 SQIVND (reference sequence). V dropped 6 bases and J dropped 0; count of bases not matched to a gene: 5. This CDR3 spans 16 amino acids. In DNA, the CDR3 is TGTGCCAGTAGGACCGGGACAGGGGGCTTGAACACTGAAGCTTTCTTT. This sequence encodes CASRTGTGGLNTEAFF.